Here is one T cell receptor beta chain with its context. This receptor's antigen is unknown. One base away there is no much larger clone; base qualities are not given. The record originates from a study of blood T cell repertoires in COVID-19 (dated by TCRdb to 2020 to 2022). Broadly, across the study: The collaborator samples originated in the United States, Italy and Spain and spanned the acute and convalescent phases of COVID-19. The material from the prospective study consisted of cDNA or gDNA derived from T cells, B-cell-depleted T cells, or PBMCs. Deeply sampled blood TCRbeta repertoires from subjects exposed to, actively infected with, or recovered from COVID-19 were included in the dataset. The repertoires were made available in a free public database intended to serve as a resource for research on the immune response to SARS-CoV-2. Samples were obtained from the ongoing ImmuneRACE study (first 160 participants) and from 1,254 subjects provided by 6 global collaborators. The sample metadata nearly always contained a de-identified subject ID, COVID-19 status, age in years and sex. Where available, HLA class I and class II types were obtained from metadata supplied by the sample provider rather than from assay-based typing.

TCRbeta CDR3 regions were amplified from genomic DNA using the immunoSEQ Assay, a bias-controlled multiplex PCR. In the original analysis: The number of nucleated cells in each sample was estimated from the amplification of reference gene primers within the assay. Sequence reads were collapsed and filtered to measure the absolute abundance of every unique TCRbeta CDR3 rearrangement. For each sample, productive Simpson clonality was calculated by taking the square root of Simpson's diversity index across productive rearrangements. TCRdb took over this immuneACCESS table, retaining in-frame rearrangements with V and J assigned. Such tables are incomplete; in checked studies, under half of the missing clones stem from an unresolved V gene, and the remainder is unexplained. V, J and clone size reflect that table, while D and trimming were determined from the DNA. This sample lists 250,000 to 350,000 clones; around 87% were detected once. The ten largest clones capture less than 9.5% of the sample.

Results and caveats for the whole study, not just this receptor: How much clinical and demographic metadata was included differed by source and by participant, and the metadata was provided uncurated.

Samples from volunteer blood donors who had recovered from COVID-19 were contributed by a second Seattle source. The collaborating institutions used their own protocols to collect whole blood in K2EDTA tubes. Collaborator samples were shipped for TCRbeta analysis as frozen whole blood, isolated PBMCs, or DNA extracted from either sample type. From the cysteine through the phenylalanine, the CDR3 covers 14 amino acids. Of the read, only the CDR3 DNA is kept; its 42 bases are in frame from base 1. Looking up the germline V gene yields CDR1 SGHTA and CDR2 FQGTGA. Relative to germline, V is missing 5 bases and J is missing 5 bases, with 4 bases of the junction outside any gene match.

The clonotype originates from a woman aged 50 to 60 who had recovered from COVID-19. Input material: peripheral blood. The V and J segments used are TRBV7-3 and TRBJ2-5; TRBD2 fits 11 bases in the junction. Here the CDR3 is given as CASSPSGRYETQYF. The DNA sequence reads TGTGCCAGCAGCCCTAGCGGGAGGTACGAGACCCAGTACTTC.